Listed below are T cell receptor beta chains from one sample, sequenced in a study of blood T cells in healthy people across ages. TCRdb reprocessed the 5' RACE reads via MiXCR and lists one record per CDR3 protein. The sample has roughly 700,000 distinct CDR3 sequences; approximately 25% are singletons. This sample also appeared in a second study, on T cells of mothers and their children.

The specimen sequenced was blood. The receptors were gathered from a boy younger than 18 in good health. Each CDR3 is given with its conserved first and last residue. D genes are given only for firm matches. The size field is filled for only some rows; it gives once, few, many or a size class.

D,J,size,V,CDR3,DNA
NA,TRBJ2-1,NA,TRBV6-5,CASSYSLRSSYNEQFF,TGTGCCAGCAGTTACTCGTTGAGAAGCTCCTACAATGAGCAGTTCTTC
TRBD2,TRBJ2-1,many,TRBV11-2,CASSRTSGGAGGEQFF,TGTGCCAGCAGCCGGACTAGCGGGGGGGCCGGTGGTGAGCAGTTCTTC
NA,TRBJ2-5,once,TRBV2,CATSRSGIQETQYF,TGTGCCACGTCTAGGAGCGGTATCCAAGAGACCCAGTACTTC
NA,TRBJ1-5,few,TRBV19,CASTGGGYGSNQPQHF,TGTGCCAGTACAGGTGGTGGGTACGGGAGCAATCAGCCCCAGCATTTT
TRBD2,TRBJ2-7,few,TRBV20-1,CSALTSGGAFNYEQYF,TGCAGTGCTCTGACTAGCGGGGGGGCTTTTAACTACGAGCAGTACTTC
NA,TRBJ1-6,NA,TRBV6-6,CASSRPIQGTSPLHF,TGTGCCAGCAGTCGACCAATCCAGGGCACTTCACCCCTCCACTTT
NA,TRBJ2-7,many,TRBV29-1,CSVGRTYEQYF,TGCAGCGTTGGCAGGACCTACGAGCAGTACTTC
NA,TRBJ1-2,NA,TRBV28,CASSLFFFRSAFYGYTF,TGTGCCAGCAGTTTATTTTTTTTTCGGTCTGCCTTCTATGGCTACACCTTC
NA,TRBJ2-4,few,TRBV3-1,CASSHPLAPENIQYF,TGTGCCAGCAGCCACCCGCTAGCTCCCGAAAACATTCAGTACTTC
NA,TRBJ2-3,few,TRBV7-2,CASSLRAGLGGSTNTQYF,TGTGCCAGCAGCTTAAGGGCGGGGCTGGGGGGAAGCACTAATACGCAGTATTTT
NA,TRBJ2-1,NA,TRBV20-1,CSAQIFERSVEDEQFF,TGCAGTGCCCAAATCTTCGAGCGGTCGGTAGAGGATGAGCAGTTCTTC
NA,TRBJ2-5,NA,TRBV9,CASSVDELFQTQYF,TGTGCCAGCAGCGTAGATGAGTTGTTCCAGACCCAGTACTTC
NA,TRBJ1-2,NA,TRBV20-1,CSAGSLAWYGYTF,TGCAGTGCTGGGAGCCTGGCTTGGTATGGCTACACCTTC
TRBD2,TRBJ2-5,few,TRBV29-1,CSSGGETQYF,TGCAGCTCCGGGGGGGAGACCCAGTACTTC
TRBD2,TRBJ2-1,few,TRBV28,CASSLSPTTSGFGEQFF,TGTGCCAGCAGTTTATCCCCCACGACTAGCGGGTTCGGTGAGCAGTTCTTC